One sample yielded the 21 T cell receptor beta chains listed below, sequenced in a study of shared clonotypes between healthy human individuals. Repertoires were generated with immunoSEQ multiplex PCR, while TCRdb's copy carries only in-frame clones and drops some. Of millions of clones listed, roughly 95% are singletons. The naive CD8 fraction comprised CD45RO-negative cells positively selected for CCR7 and excluded terminally differentiated effector memory CD45RA+ cells. The specimen sequenced was naive CD8+ T cells sorted from blood. These receptors were obtained from a young man in good health.

The table lists this clone with a count of one. The V call is TRBV27, the J call TRBJ2-7; TRBD2 might be the D (7 bases). CDR3 length: 12 residues. CDR1 is MNHEY and CDR2 is SMNVEV in the germline V gene (reference sequence). Trimming cost V 10 bases and J 1 base, with 11 bases left between them. Written as DNA, the CDR3 is TGTGCCACAGGGGAGGGTTCCTACGAGCAGTACTTC. Encoded protein: CATGEGSYEQYF.

The sample holds a few counts of this clone. CDR3 sequence (DNA): TGTGCCAGCAAGACAGGGAATTCACCCCTCCACTTT. It is translated as CASKTGNSPLHF. The chain couples TRBV27 to TRBJ1-6; 7 bases match TRBD1. V gave up 7 bases and J gave up 7 bases; unmatched junction bases: 1. CDR3 length: 12 amino acids. In germline, CDR1 is MNHEY, CDR2 SMNVEV (reference sequence).

The V call is TRBV30, the J call TRBJ2-1; no clear D. Germline CDR1 GTSNPN, CDR2 SVGIG (reference sequence). The CDR3 totals 12 residues. V lost 0 bases and J lost 9, with 9 bases in between. CDR3: CAWSVQHSEQFF. The CDR3 coding sequence is TGTGCCTGGAGTGTACAGCACAGTGAGCAGTTCTTC.

The chain is built from TRBV7-6 and TRBJ2-1, with 11 nucleotides matching TRBD2. Trimming removed 6 bases from V and 4 bases from J; junction bases left unmatched: 5. The CDR3 contains 15 residues. The germline gives CDR1 SGHVS, CDR2 FNYEAQ. The CDR3 DNA is TGTGCCAGCAGACTAACTAGCGGGGGTTACAATGAGCAGTTCTTC. It is translated as CASRLTSGGYNEQFF.

In DNA form, the CDR3 reads TGTGCCAGCAGTTCTCCGGGACTAGCGGGAGAGTATTACTTC. Its protein product is CASSSPGLAGEYYF. The J gene is TRBJ2-5, the V gene TRBV27; TRBD2 aligns across 14 bases. After removal of 4 bases from V and 14 bases from J, the junction contained 9 bases not matched to a gene. The CDR3 runs to 14 residues. Per germline, CDR1 MNHEY and CDR2 SMNVEV (reference sequence).

On this clone: Different DNA sequences within this sample yield the same CDR3. The chain links TRBV6-5 to TRBJ1-2, with D uncertain. The CDR3 loop spans 11 amino acids. Germline CDR1 MNHEY, CDR2 SVGAGI. V shed 4 bases and J shed 5 bases, with 5 bases lying between them. The CDR3, as DNA: TGTGCCAGCAGTTCCGGTTATGGCTACACCTTC. It codes for CASSSGYGYTF.

The chain recombines TRBV12-5 with TRBJ2-2; 8 bases are shared with TRBD2. Germline assignment: CDR1 LGHNT and CDR2 FRNRAP. With V trimmed by 0 bases and J by 3 bases, 6 bases remained unmatched. The CDR3 is made up of 17 amino acids. The CDR3: CASGLVPAGVHTGELFF. The CDR3 bases are TGTGCTAGTGGTTTGGTCCCAGCGGGGGTCCACACCGGGGAGCTGTTTTTT.

The V gene is TRBV29-1, the J gene TRBJ1-1; 8 bases fit TRBD1. Germline V gene sequence: CDR1 SQVTM, CDR2 ANQGSEA. The J segment lost 2 bases and the V segment lost 3 bases, leaving 11 bases of the junction unmatched. This CDR3 comprises 16 residues. CDR3 loop: CSVDTRVAGGNTEAFF. CDR3 bases: TGCAGCGTTGACACCCGGGTCGCAGGGGGCAACACTGAAGCTTTCTTT. Based on the CDR3 plus reference TRBV29-1 and TRBJ1-1, the full variable domain is SAVISQKPSRDICQRGTSLTIQCQVDSQVTMMFWYRQQPGQSLTLIATANQGSEATYESGFVIDKFPISRPNLTFSTLTVSNMSPEDSSIYLCSVDTRVAGGNTEAFFGQGTRLTVV.

The gene calls are TRBV29-1 and TRBJ2-7; 8 positions match TRBD2. V gave up 0 bases and J gave up 2 bases; unmatched junction bases: 12. The CDR3 consists of 17 residues. Germline V gives CDR1 SQVTM, CDR2 ANQGSEA. CDR3 protein: CSVEDLDLAGNTYEQYF. CDR3 DNA sequence: TGCAGCGTTGAAGATCTTGACCTAGCGGGCAATACCTACGAGCAGTACTTC.

The genes are TRBV7-9 and TRBJ1-2, with 8 bases fitting TRBD1. CDR1 and CDR2 (germline): SEHNR, FQNEAQ (reference sequence). The length of the CDR3 is 15 residues. Trimming at V came to 3 bases and at J to 0 bases, leaving 3 bases not matched to a gene. The CDR3 nucleotides are TGTGCCAGCAGCTTTGGACAGGGAGCTAACTATGGCTACACCTTC. Protein sequence: CASSFGQGANYGYTF.

The rearrangement uses TRBV11-2 and TRBJ2-2; D unclear. CDR3 length: 10 residues. CDR1 is SGHAT and CDR2 is FQNNGV in the germline V gene. Trimming shortened V by 4 bases and J by 6 bases, and 0 bases separated the two germline ends. The CDR3 loop reads CASSSGELFF. The CDR3 DNA sequence: TGTGCCAGCAGCTCCGGGGAGCTGTTTTTT.

CDR3 coding DNA: TGTGCCAGCAGCCCTAGTGGGACTAGCGGGGGGGCCTACGAGCAGTACTTC. Translated, it gives CASSPSGTSGGAYEQYF. The rearrangement uses TRBV11-2 and TRBJ2-7; 16 nucleotides agree with TRBD2. The CDR3 has 17 amino acids. V lost 5 bases, J lost 2 bases, and 6 bases stayed unmatched. Germline CDR1 is SGHAT and CDR2 is FQNNGV.

The chain carries TRBV2 and TRBJ2-7; weak D call: TRBD2 (6 bases). Between the trimmed V and J ends, which lost 7 bases and 5 bases, there was a span of 15 bases. The CDR3 runs 13 residues. Germline values: CDR1 SNHLY, CDR2 FYNNEI. The CDR3 reads CASTGEPWDEQYF. The CDR3 DNA reads as TGTGCCAGCACGGGGGAGCCATGGGACGAGCAGTACTTC.

The chain recombines TRBV7-9 with TRBJ2-6; D is undetermined. The V end was cut by 3 bases, the J end by 1 base, with 10 bases between. CDR1 is SEHNR, CDR2 FQNEAQ, per germline (reference sequence). This CDR3 has 16 amino acids. CDR3 coding DNA: TGTGCCAGCAGCTTGCCTACGGTTTCTGGGGCCAACGTCCTGACTTTC. As protein: CASSLPTVSGANVLTF.

A note on this clone: Other DNA sequences in this sample translate to the same CDR3. CDR3 DNA: TGTGCCAGCAGTTACTCGGGTACGCAGTATTTT. As protein: CASSYSGTQYF. The V call is TRBV6-5, the J call TRBJ2-3; D is ambiguous. Looked up from germline, CDR1 is MNHEY and CDR2 is SVGAGI. The CDR3 runs 11 residues. V lost 0 bases to trimming and J lost 8 bases, with 3 bases between them.

V gene TRBV7-9 combines with J gene TRBJ2-7, with a possible D match to TRBD1 (6 bases). V shed 3 bases and J shed 2 bases, with 14 bases lying between them. There are 15 residues in the CDR3. Germline CDR1 is SEHNR and CDR2 is FQNEAQ (reference sequence). The CDR3 region is CASSFGGQGTYEQYF. The CDR3 nucleotides read TGTGCCAGCAGCTTCGGTGGGCAGGGGACCTACGAGCAGTACTTC.

Note on this clone: This probably arose from a read error, given a far larger clone one base away. Other DNA sequences within the sample encode an identical CDR3. This chain's CDR3 is CASSVGETYEQYF. The CDR3 bases are TGTGCCAGCAGCGTGGGGGAAACCTACGAGCAGTACTTC. The gene calls are TRBV9 and TRBJ2-7; D possibly uses TRBD1 or TRBD2 (5 bases each). This CDR3 region has 13 residues. V was clipped by 2 bases and J by 2 bases, with 8 bases between them. Germline CDR1 SGDLS, CDR2 YYNGEE.

The chain links TRBV11-2 to TRBJ2-1, with 7 bases fitting TRBD1. This CDR3 comprises 16 residues. The germline CDR1 and CDR2 sequences are SGHAT and FQNNGV. J lost 5 bases, V lost 5 bases, and 12 bases had no gene match. This CDR3 reads CASSPWDRPLNNEQFF. As DNA, the CDR3 is TGTGCCAGCAGCCCGTGGGACAGACCCTTGAACAATGAGCAGTTCTTC.

The chain links TRBV9 to TRBJ2-1; a possible D gene is TRBD2 (5 bases). Trimming pared 0 bases from V and 7 bases from J, leaving 11 bases between. The length of the CDR3 is 14 residues. Germline V CDR1 and CDR2: SGDLS, YYNGEE. CDR3 sequence (DNA): TGTGCCAGCAGCGTAGAAGTGGGCGGGAATGAGCAGTTCTTC. It codes for CASSVEVGGNEQFF.

In the case of this clone: Other nucleotide sequences from this sample produce the same CDR3. The rearrangement joins TRBV27 to TRBJ1-5; perhaps TRBD1 as D (5 bases). Germline V lookup: CDR1 MNHEY, CDR2 SMNVEV (reference sequence). The CDR3 is 13 amino acids. The V gene lost 2 bases and the J gene lost 7 bases, with 9 bases spanning the gap. CDR3 residues: CASSLGADQPQHF. In nucleotides, the CDR3 is TGTGCCAGCAGTTTAGGGGCTGACCAGCCCCAGCATTTT.

The chain has TRBV29-1 and TRBJ1-4, with D maybe TRBD1 (5 bases). V gave up 0 bases and J gave up 0 bases, with 5 bases separating them. The CDR3 is 14 amino acids. Germline CDR1 is SQVTM and CDR2 is ANQGSEA. The CDR3 protein is CSVEEDTTNEKLFF. CDR3 DNA sequence: TGCAGCGTTGAAGAGGACACAACTAATGAAAAACTGTTTTTT.